The next 25 T cell receptor beta chains were all read from a single sample in a study of cytotoxic CD8 clonotypes in ibrutinib-treated CLL. Here immunoSEQ multiplex PCR was the method, and the copy in TCRdb shows in-frame clones only, minus some. In the table there are 200,000 to 250,000 clones, about four fifths of which are singletons. Sequencing was performed on PBMCs, taken after 12 months of ibrutinib treatment. These receptors were collected from a human donor with chronic lymphocytic leukemia.

This chain connects TRBV27 to TRBJ2-7; D not resolved. The CDR3 spans 17 residues. V was pared by 2 bases and J by 3 bases, with 20 bases between. Per the germline V gene, CDR1 is MNHEY and CDR2 is SMNVEV (reference sequence). The CDR3 sequence: CASSLASAPPSLYEQYF. In nucleotides, the CDR3 is TGTGCCAGCAGTTTAGCTTCCGCGCCACCTTCTCTCTACGAGCAGTACTTC.

This chain joins TRBV19 and TRBJ2-7; 11 bases match TRBD1. The CDR3 sequence is 16 residues long. Germline V gives CDR1 LNHDA, CDR2 SQIVND (reference sequence). Trimming cost V 3 bases and J 4 bases; bases outside gene matches: 8. The CDR3 DNA reads TGTGCCAGTAGTATCTTACCGGGACAGGGGGATTACGAGCAGTACTTC. Protein product: CASSILPGQGDYEQYF.

The DNA of the CDR3 is TGCGCCAGTACACCCGGAGGCACAGATACGCAGTATTTT. Encoded protein: CASTPGGTDTQYF. This chain connects TRBV5-1 to TRBJ2-3; D uncertain. This CDR3 comprises 13 residues. Germline V gene sequence: CDR1 SGHRS, CDR2 YFSETQ. Trimming took off 8 bases at V and 1 base at J, with 11 bases between the two ends.

The rearrangement uses TRBV27 and TRBJ1-4, with a possible D match to TRBD1 (5 bases). The germline gives CDR1 MNHEY, CDR2 SMNVEV (reference sequence). This CDR3 is built from 14 residues. Trimming cost V 2 bases and J 8 bases, with 12 bases left between them. This CDR3 reads CASSLGAAKEKLFF. CDR3 nucleotide sequence: TGTGCCAGCAGTTTAGGGGCGGCAAAGGAAAAACTGTTTTTT.

This clone was picked up a small number of times. The gene calls are TRBV6-6 and TRBJ1-1, with a tentative D call TRBD1 (5 bases). This CDR3 is built from 14 residues. Trimming cost V 5 bases and J 1 base, with 11 bases left between them. Per germline, CDR1 MNHNY and CDR2 SVGAGI (reference sequence). This chain's CDR3 is CASSKTVTNTEAFF. As DNA, the CDR3 is TGTGCCAGCAGTAAGACAGTTACGAACACTGAAGCTTTCTTT.

This clone was counted between two and nine times. The chain uses TRBV15 and TRBJ2-5; D gene unclear. Trimming removed 0 bases from V and 7 bases from J, with 9 bases in between. The CDR3 loop spans 13 amino acids. CDR1 LNHNV and CDR2 YYDKDF come from the germline V gene (reference sequence). The CDR3 sequence: CATSRDTLGTQYF. The CDR3 nucleotides are TGTGCCACCAGCAGAGATACCCTCGGGACCCAGTACTTC.

This chain connects TRBV18 to TRBJ2-3; 8 bases line up with TRBD2. V lost 1 base and J lost 2; bases outside the gene matches: 5. The CDR3 is made up of 16 amino acids. The V gene's germline CDR1 is KGHSH and CDR2 LQKENI. This CDR3 reads CASSPLQRGNTDTQYF. The CDR3 DNA follows: TGTGCCAGCTCACCACTCCAGCGGGGGAACACAGATACGCAGTATTTT.

The chain carries TRBV6-6 and TRBJ2-2; no clear D. V was pared by 6 bases and J by 0 bases, with 11 bases between. The CDR3 is made up of 15 amino acids. The germline CDR1 and CDR2 sequences are MNHNY and SVGAGI (reference sequence). CDR3 sequence: CASRHIIANTGELFF. Written as DNA, the CDR3 is TGTGCCAGCAGACATATAATAGCGAACACCGGGGAGCTGTTTTTT.

The J gene is TRBJ1-1, the V gene TRBV6-1; no clear D. Trimming removed 3 bases at V and 11 bases at J, with 13 bases between. The CDR3 runs 12 residues. CDR1 MNHNS and CDR2 SASEGT come from the germline V gene. CDR3 residues: CASSDSKTAAFF. CDR3 coding DNA: TGTGCCAGCAGTGACAGTAAAACGGCGGCTTTCTTT.

CDR3: CASSPQSRSTDTQYF. In nucleotides, the CDR3 is TGCGCCAGCAGCCCCCAAAGCCGGAGCACAGATACGCAGTATTTT. The V gene is TRBV4-1, the J gene TRBJ2-3, with D uncertain. This CDR3 is built from 15 residues. CDR1 and CDR2 (germline): MGHRA, YSYEKL. V was shortened by 4 bases and J by 0 bases, with 11 bases between the two germline ends.

The chain employs TRBV29-1 and TRBJ1-2; D not resolved. From germline, CDR1 is SQVTM and CDR2 ANQGSEA. Trimming left V 2 bases short and J 2 bases short, with 6 bases between. The CDR3 extends over 12 amino acids. Here the CDR3 reads CSVEQSNYGYTF. The CDR3 DNA reads TGCAGCGTTGAACAAAGCAACTATGGCTACACCTTC. The variable domain in full, completed from reference TRBV29-1 and TRBJ1-2, reads SAVISQKPSRDICQRGTSLTIQCQVDSQVTMMFWYRQQPGQSLTLIATANQGSEATYESGFVIDKFPISRPNLTFSTLTVSNMSPEDSSIYLCSVEQSNYGYTFGSGTRLTVV.

The chain combines TRBV11-2 with TRBJ2-7; TRBD1 aligns across 12 bases. V trimming: 4 bases; J trimming: 2 bases; junction bases outside the gene matches: 3. The germline V gene has CDR1 SGHAT and CDR2 FQNNGV. The CDR3 extends over 15 amino acids. CDR3 bases: TGTGCCAGCAGCTGGGGACAGGGGGCCACCTACGAGCAGTACTTC. It encodes CASSWGQGATYEQYF.

The chain joins TRBV18 to TRBJ2-7; D call uncertain. This CDR3 contains 13 residues. The V gene lost 4 bases and the J gene lost 2 bases, with 9 bases spanning the gap. Germline V gene lookup returns CDR1 KGHSH and CDR2 LQKENI. CDR3 loop: CASSQAVTYEQYF. CDR3 coding DNA: TGTGCCAGCTCACAGGCAGTCACCTACGAGCAGTACTTC. Full variable domain (missing parts from reference TRBV18 and TRBJ2-7): NAGVMQNPRHLVRRRGQEARLRCSPMKGHSHVYWYRQLPEEGLKFMVYLQKENIIDESGMPKERFSAEFPKEGPSILRIQQVVRGDSAAYFCASSQAVTYEQYFGPGTRLTVT.

The chain recombines TRBV5-1 with TRBJ2-3, with D maybe TRBD1 (6 bases). This CDR3 has 15 amino acids. CDR1 and CDR2 from the germline V gene are SGHRS and YFSETQ. V gave up 5 bases and J gave up 2 bases, with 15 bases separating them. The CDR3 loop is CASRGDIKATDTQYF. CDR3 coding DNA: TGCGCCAGCAGGGGGGACATAAAGGCCACAGATACGCAGTATTTT.

The chain couples TRBV19 to TRBJ2-7; 7 nucleotides match TRBD1. The ends lost 1 base at V and 2 bases at J; junction bases unmatched: 5. The CDR3 is 15 residues long. Germline V lookup: CDR1 LNHDA, CDR2 SQIVND (reference sequence). The CDR3 loop is CASSIALGQPYEQYF. DNA of the CDR3: TGTGCCAGTAGTATAGCCTTGGGACAGCCCTACGAGCAGTACTTC.

V gene TRBV20-1 combines with J gene TRBJ2-1, with D perhaps matching TRBD1 (6 bases). The CDR3 length is 11 residues. Germline-derived CDR1 and CDR2 are DFQATT and SNEGSKA (reference sequence). V was clipped by 6 bases and J by 14 bases, with 17 bases between them. The CDR3 coding sequence is TGCAGTGCCGACTCTGTGGGGGCCAAGTTCTTC. This encodes CSADSVGAKFF.

The rearrangement joins TRBV7-6 to TRBJ2-7, with D uncertain. Per the germline V gene, CDR1 is SGHVS and CDR2 is FNYEAQ. The CDR3 spans 16 residues. The V and J ends lost 1 base and 0 bases respectively, with 13 bases between them. This CDR3 is CASSLGGGGPSYEQYF. CDR3 sequence (DNA): TGTGCCAGCAGCTTAGGTGGCGGCGGACCCTCCTACGAGCAGTACTTC.

This clone was counted between two and nine times. The J gene is TRBJ1-4, the V gene TRBV27; D uncertain. Trimming removed 2 bases at V and 10 bases at J, with 20 bases between. Germline V gene data show CDR1 as MNHEY and CDR2 as SMNVEV (reference sequence). CDR3 size: 16 residues. The CDR3 DNA reads as TGTGCCAGCAGTTTAGTGGGCGCCGGAGTCCGCTCAAAACTGTTTTTT. This codes for CASSLVGAGVRSKLFF.

This clone was seen a few times. The chain uses TRBV9 and TRBJ2-1; TRBD2 agrees at 13 bases. The junction had 5 bases not matched to a gene; V was cut back by 0 bases and J by 8 bases. CDR3 length equals 16 residues. Germline assignment: CDR1 SGDLS and CDR2 YYNGEE. CDR3 in DNA: TGTGCCAGCAGCGTAGGGGGACTAGCGGGGTATCATGAGCAGTTCTTC. It is translated as CASSVGGLAGYHEQFF.

This clone was recorded only once. This chain links TRBV27 with TRBJ2-7, with 7 bases that match TRBD1. Germline trimming cut 7 bases from V and 1 base from J; bases unmatched to any gene: 4. CDR3 length: 13 amino acids. Germline assignment: CDR1 MNHEY and CDR2 SMNVEV (reference sequence). As DNA, the CDR3 is TGTGCCAGCATGGACAGGACTTCCTACGAGCAGTACTTC. Its translation: CASMDRTSYEQYF.

CDR3 coding DNA: TGTGCCAGCAGCTTAGAGCGGACAGGGGTTAATGAAAAACTGTTTTTT. This gives the protein CASSLERTGVNEKLFF. The rearrangement uses TRBV7-9 and TRBJ1-4; 9 bases map to TRBD1. The V gene's germline CDR1 is SEHNR and CDR2 FQNEAQ (reference sequence). J gave up 4 bases and V 1 base, and 4 bases lay outside the gene matches. The length of the CDR3 is 16 residues.

The chain has TRBV30 and TRBJ2-7; D perhaps matches TRBD1 (5 bases). Trimming removed 1 base at V and 1 base at J, with 5 bases between. The germline CDR1 and CDR2 sequences are GTSNPN and SVGIG (reference sequence). The CDR3 runs to 12 residues. CDR3 sequence (DNA): TGTGCCTGGAGTGGACAGTCCTACGAGCAGTACTTC. It is translated as CAWSGQSYEQYF. Filled out from reference TRBV30 and TRBJ2-7, the complete variable domain reads SQTIHQWPATLVQPVGSPLSLECTVEGTSNPNLYWYRQAAGRGLQLLFYSVGIGQISSEVPQNLSASRPQDRQFILSSKKLLLSDSGFYLCAWSGQSYEQYFGPGTRLTVT.

This chain connects TRBV15 to TRBJ1-3; D gene unclear. CDR1 and CDR2 from the germline V gene are LNHNV and YYDKDF (reference sequence). The CDR3 contains 16 residues. Trimming took off 0 bases at V and 0 bases at J, with 9 bases between the two ends. The CDR3 reads CATSRETGDSGNTIYF. For the CDR3, the DNA is TGTGCCACCAGCAGAGAGACTGGCGACTCTGGAAACACCATATATTTT.

This clone was found a few times. The rearrangement joins TRBV27 to TRBJ2-2, with D perhaps given as TRBD1 or TRBD2 (6 bases each). Germline V gene data show CDR1 as MNHEY and CDR2 as SMNVEV (reference sequence). Trimming removed 2 bases at V and 7 bases at J, with 8 bases between. This CDR3 has 13 residues. In DNA form, the CDR3 reads TGTGCCAGCAGTTTACGGGGGCGCGGGGAGCTGTTTTTT. Protein: CASSLRGRGELFF.

The chain recombines TRBV10-3 with TRBJ1-1; maybe TRBD1 (6 bases). Germline V gives CDR1 ENHRY, CDR2 SYGVKD. The CDR3 is 15 amino acids. V was pared by 7 bases and J by 4 bases, with 19 bases between. The DNA of the CDR3 is TGTGCCATCACTTCCTCCACAGGGACTCTCACTGAAGCTTTCTTT. Its protein is CAITSSTGTLTEAFF.